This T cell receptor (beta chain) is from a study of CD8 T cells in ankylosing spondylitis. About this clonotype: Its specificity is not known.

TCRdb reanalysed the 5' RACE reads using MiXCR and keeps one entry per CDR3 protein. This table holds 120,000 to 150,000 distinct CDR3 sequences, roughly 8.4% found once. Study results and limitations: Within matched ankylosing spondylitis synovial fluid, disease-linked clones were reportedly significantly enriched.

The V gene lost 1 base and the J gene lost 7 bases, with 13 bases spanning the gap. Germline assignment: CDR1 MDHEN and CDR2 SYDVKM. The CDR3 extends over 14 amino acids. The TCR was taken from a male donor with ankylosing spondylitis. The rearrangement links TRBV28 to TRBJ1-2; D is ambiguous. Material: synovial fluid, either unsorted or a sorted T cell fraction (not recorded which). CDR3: CASSLFSRGRGYTF. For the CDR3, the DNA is TGTGCCAGCAGTTTATTCTCTCGGGGTCGTGGCTACACCTTC.